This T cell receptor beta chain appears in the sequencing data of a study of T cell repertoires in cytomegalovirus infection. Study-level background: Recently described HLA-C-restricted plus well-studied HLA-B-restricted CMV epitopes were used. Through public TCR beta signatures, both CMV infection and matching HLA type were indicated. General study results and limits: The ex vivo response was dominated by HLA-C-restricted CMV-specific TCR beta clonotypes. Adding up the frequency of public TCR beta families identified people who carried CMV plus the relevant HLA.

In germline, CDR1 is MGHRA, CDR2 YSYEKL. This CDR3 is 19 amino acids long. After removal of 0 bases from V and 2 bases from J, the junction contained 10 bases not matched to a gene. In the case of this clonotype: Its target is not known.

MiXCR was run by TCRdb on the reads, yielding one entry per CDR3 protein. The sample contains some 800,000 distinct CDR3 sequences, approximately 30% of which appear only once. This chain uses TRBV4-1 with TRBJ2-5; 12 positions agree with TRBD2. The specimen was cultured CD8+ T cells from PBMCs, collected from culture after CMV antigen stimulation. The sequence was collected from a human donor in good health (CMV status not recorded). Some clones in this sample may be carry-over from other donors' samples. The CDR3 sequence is CASSQDPLAGGTLQETQYF. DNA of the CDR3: TGCGCCAGCAGCCAAGATCCGCTAGCGGGGGGGACACTACAAGAGACCCAGTACTTC.